This TCR beta chain was retrieved from a study of T cell responses to AZD1222 COVID-19 vaccine. V gave up 3 bases and J gave up 5 bases, with 7 bases separating them. Looked up from germline, CDR1 is SEHNR and CDR2 is FQNEAQ (reference sequence). This CDR3 spans 12 amino acids. Sequencing was performed with immunoSEQ multiplex PCR; in TCRdb, only in-frame clones are kept and a portion is missing. The sample yields some 150,000 clones, 90% seen once. As regards this clone: Antigen specificity is unknown.

General study findings and limits: White British donors predominated, females outnumbered males, and clonal diversity was possibly underestimated. Reportedly, nearly half the spike-specific TCRs target unmutated variant regions. Spike-specific TCR breadth and depth rose after two AZD1222 doses.

This clonotype was obtained from an adult who received the AZD1222 COVID-19 vaccine. The sample here was peripheral blood, taken 28 days after the second AZD1222 dose. The chain carries TRBV7-9 and TRBJ1-1; no firm D call. The CDR3 nucleotides read TGTGCCAGCAGCTTGGGAAGTACTGAAGCTTTCTTT. The encoded protein is CASSLGSTEAFF.